The sequence of this T cell receptor (beta chain) was determined in a study of OX40 agonist ivuxolimab in advanced cancers. On the study more broadly: People in dose escalation had one of these cancers: hepatocellular carcinoma, melanoma, renal cell or head and neck cancer. Mean age 60 years, range about 20 to 90; about 85% male. Study-level results: The mean number of expanded clones was higher in CD8+ T cells than in CD4+.

In the case of this clone: Its antigen is undetermined.

People who had autoimmune disease history or systemic immunosuppression were excluded. With 4 bases removed from V and 5 bases from J, the gap between germline ends came to 10 bases. CDR1 and CDR2 from the germline V gene are SGHKS and YYEKEE (reference sequence). This CDR3 spans 13 amino acids. Profiled with immunoSEQ multiplex PCR; TCRdb holds only in-frame clones, not every one. The data show approximately 49,000 clones, roughly 85% seen once. The chain uses TRBV5-5 and TRBJ1-5; D may be TRBD1 (6 bases). This TCR derives from an adult with an advanced solid tumor such as melanoma, head and neck, liver or kidney cancer. The sample consisted of CD4+ or CD8+ T cells sorted from blood, taken in a trial of the OX40 agonist ivuxolimab. The CDR3 DNA sequence: TGTGCCAGCAGCATTTGGACAGATCAGCCCCAGCATTTT. Protein: CASSIWTDQPQHF.